The T cell receptor beta chain described here comes from a study of blood T cell repertoires in COVID-19. Study as a whole: Some COVID-19 samples were acute and others convalescent; all came from the United States, Italy and Spain. Nucleic acid was either cDNA or gDNA, and it came from T cells, B-cell-depleted T cells, or PBMCs.

Original processing methods: Nucleated cell counts were estimated from reference gene primer amplification. Profiled with immunoSEQ multiplex PCR; TCRdb holds only in-frame clones, not every one. That table supplies the V and J calls and clone size; D and trimming were determined from the DNA. The table lists roughly 190,000 clones, 82% of them singletons. Participants had their cohort set by participant-reported clinical history. This CDR3 region has 14 residues. Germline V gene sequence: CDR1 LNHDA, CDR2 SQIVND (reference sequence). V lost 4 bases, J lost 6 bases, and 5 bases stayed unmatched. The sample comprised PBMCs or T cells enriched from blood (not recorded which). The receptor's source is a woman aged 55-69 years with acute COVID-19. The genes are TRBV19 and TRBJ1-1; 10 bases fit TRBD1. The CDR3 loop is CASSKGQGIAEAFF. The CDR3 bases are TGTGCCAGTAGTAAGGGACAGGGGATAGCTGAAGCTTTCTTT.